Shown below are 5 T cell receptor beta chains from a single sample sequenced in a study of T cell repertoires in cytomegalovirus infection. Each CDR3 protein is one row after TCRdb ran MiXCR on the reads. The profile shows roughly 760,000 distinct CDR3 sequences, 35% of them singletons. The sequencing input was PBMCs. The receptors here all came from a human donor in good health (CMV status not recorded). Some clones in this sample may be carry-over from other donors' samples.

The chain joins TRBV25-1 to TRBJ2-1, with D possibly matching TRBD2 (6 bases). The V gene's germline CDR1 is MGHDK and CDR2 SYGVNS. Trimming removed 4 bases from V and 6 bases from J, with 13 bases in between. This CDR3 has 14 residues. Written as DNA, the CDR3 is TGTGCCAGCAGTGGCATCGCTAGCGCCAATGAGCAGTTCTTC. Its protein product is CASSGIASANEQFF.

This clonotype was detected a few times. The chain is built from TRBV28 and TRBJ1-4, with TRBD1 matching over 9 bases. The V segment lost 5 bases and the J segment 7 bases; nucleotides outside the gene matches: 8. The germline gives CDR1 MDHEN, CDR2 SYDVKM. This CDR3 contains 15 residues. The CDR3 here is CASSVHRGQVEKLFF. CDR3 DNA: TGTGCCAGCAGTGTACACAGGGGGCAGGTTGAAAAACTGTTTTTT.

This chain connects TRBV29-1 to TRBJ2-5; D tentatively reads TRBD1 or TRBD2 (5 bases each). The V end was cut by 4 bases, the J end by 0 bases, with 15 bases between. The CDR3 contains 15 residues. The V gene's germline CDR1 is SQVTM and CDR2 ANQGSEA. CDR3 sequence reads: CSVVGVGRDQETQYF. The CDR3 nucleotides are TGCAGCGTTGTGGGGGTTGGGCGGGACCAAGAGACCCAGTACTTC. Full variable domain (outside the CDR3, taken from reference TRBV29-1 and TRBJ2-5): SAVISQKPSRDICQRGTSLTIQCQVDSQVTMMFWYRQQPGQSLTLIATANQGSEATYESGFVIDKFPISRPNLTFSTLTVSNMSPEDSSIYLCSVVGVGRDQETQYFGPGTRLLVL.

This sequence joins TRBV4-2 and TRBJ2-7, with a possible D match to TRBD1 (6 bases). Trimming shortened V by 0 bases and J by 3 bases, and 9 bases separated the two germline ends. The CDR3 has 14 residues. Germline lookup yields CDR1 LGHNA and CDR2 YNFKEQ. In nucleotides, the CDR3 is TGTGCCAGCAGCCAAGATAAGGGGGTCTACGAGCAGTACTTC. It translates to CASSQDKGVYEQYF.

On this clonotype: This may be a read error, as it is one base from a much larger clone. CDR3 in DNA: TGTGCCAGCAAACGGTCCGGGCTACCTGGAAACACCATATATTTT. Translating gives CASKRSGLPGNTIYF. The chain uses TRBV7-2 and TRBJ1-3; D remains unclear. Per germline, CDR1 SGHTA and CDR2 FQGNSA. This CDR3 is 15 amino acids long. Trimming left V 7 bases short and J 2 bases short, with 15 bases between.